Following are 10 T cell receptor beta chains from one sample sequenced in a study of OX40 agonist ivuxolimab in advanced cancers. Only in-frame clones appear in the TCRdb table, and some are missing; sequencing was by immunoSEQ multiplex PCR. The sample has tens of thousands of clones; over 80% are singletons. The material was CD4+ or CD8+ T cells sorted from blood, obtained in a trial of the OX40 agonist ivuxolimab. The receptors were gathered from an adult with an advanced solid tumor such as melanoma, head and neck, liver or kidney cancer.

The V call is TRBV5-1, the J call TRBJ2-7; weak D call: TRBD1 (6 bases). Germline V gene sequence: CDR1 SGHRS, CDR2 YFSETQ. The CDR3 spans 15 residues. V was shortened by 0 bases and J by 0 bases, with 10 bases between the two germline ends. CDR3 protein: CASSLALDSSYEQYF. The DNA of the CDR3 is TGCGCCAGCAGCTTGGCCTTGGACAGCTCCTACGAGCAGTACTTC. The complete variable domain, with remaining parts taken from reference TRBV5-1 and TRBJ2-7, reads KAGVTQTPRYLIKTRGQQVTLSCSPISGHRSVSWYQQTPGQGLQFLFEYFSETQRNKGNFPGRFSGRQFSNSRSEMNVSTLELGDSALYLCASSLALDSSYEQYFGPGTRLTVT.

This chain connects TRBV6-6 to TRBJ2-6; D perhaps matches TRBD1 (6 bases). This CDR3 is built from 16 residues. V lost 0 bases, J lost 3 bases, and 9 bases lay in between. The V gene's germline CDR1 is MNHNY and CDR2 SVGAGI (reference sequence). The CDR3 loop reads CASSYSGTNGANVLTF. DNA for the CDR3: TGTGCCAGCAGTTACTCTGGGACAAATGGGGCCAACGTCCTGACTTTC.

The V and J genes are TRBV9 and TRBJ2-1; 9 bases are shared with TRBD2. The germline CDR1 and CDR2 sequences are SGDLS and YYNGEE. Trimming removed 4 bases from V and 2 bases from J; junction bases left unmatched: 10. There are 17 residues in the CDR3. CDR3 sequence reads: CASSPAGAGGPYNEQFF. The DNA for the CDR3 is TGTGCCAGCAGCCCGGCAGGTGCGGGAGGGCCCTACAATGAGCAGTTCTTC.

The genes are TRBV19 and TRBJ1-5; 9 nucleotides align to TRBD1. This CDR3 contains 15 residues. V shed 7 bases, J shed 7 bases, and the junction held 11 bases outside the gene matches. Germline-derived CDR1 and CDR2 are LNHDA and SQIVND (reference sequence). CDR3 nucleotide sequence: TGTGCCAGTAAAACCCCCGGGACAGGGAACCAGCCCCAGCATTTT. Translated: CASKTPGTGNQPQHF.

The CDR3: CASSYRGHSYEQYF. The CDR3 nucleotides read TGTGCCAGCAGTTACAGGGGGCACTCCTACGAGCAGTACTTC. The V call is TRBV6-5, the J call TRBJ2-7, with 7 bases fitting TRBD1. V lost 2 bases, J lost 0 bases, and 1 base stayed unmatched. CDR1 is MNHEY, CDR2 SVGAGI, per germline. This CDR3 comprises 14 residues.

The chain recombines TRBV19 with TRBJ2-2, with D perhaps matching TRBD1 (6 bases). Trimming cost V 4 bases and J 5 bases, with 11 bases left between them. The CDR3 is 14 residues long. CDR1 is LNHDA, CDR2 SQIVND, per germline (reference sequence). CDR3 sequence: CASSTQGGTGELFF. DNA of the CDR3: TGTGCCAGTAGTACTCAAGGGGGAACCGGGGAGCTGTTTTTT.

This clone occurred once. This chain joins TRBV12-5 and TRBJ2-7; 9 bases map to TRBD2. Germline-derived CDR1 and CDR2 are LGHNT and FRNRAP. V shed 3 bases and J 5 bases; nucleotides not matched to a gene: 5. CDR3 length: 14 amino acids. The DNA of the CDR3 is TGTGCTAGTGGTTTAGGGCTAGCGGGAAACGAGCAGTACTTC. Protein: CASGLGLAGNEQYF.

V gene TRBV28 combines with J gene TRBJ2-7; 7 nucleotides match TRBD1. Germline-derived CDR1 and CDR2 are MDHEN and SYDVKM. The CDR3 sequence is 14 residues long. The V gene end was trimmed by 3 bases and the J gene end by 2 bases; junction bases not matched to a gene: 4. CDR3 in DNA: TGTGCCAGCAGTTTGACAGGGCCCCCCTACGAGCAGTACTTC. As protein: CASSLTGPPYEQYF.

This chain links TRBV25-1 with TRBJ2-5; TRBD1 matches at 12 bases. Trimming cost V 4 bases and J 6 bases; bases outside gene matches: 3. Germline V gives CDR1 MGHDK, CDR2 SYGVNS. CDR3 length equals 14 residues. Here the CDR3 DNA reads TGTGCCAGCAGTGGGGACAGGGGGCCGAAGACCCAGTACTTC. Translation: CASSGDRGPKTQYF.

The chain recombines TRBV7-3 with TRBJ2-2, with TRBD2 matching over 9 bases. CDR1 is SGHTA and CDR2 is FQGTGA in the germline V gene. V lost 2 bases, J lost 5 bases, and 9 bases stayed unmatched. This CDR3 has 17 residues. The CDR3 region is CASSLDGGRAPTGELFF. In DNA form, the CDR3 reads TGTGCCAGCAGCTTAGATGGCGGGAGGGCCCCTACCGGGGAGCTGTTTTTT.